This TCR beta chain originates from a study of blood T cell repertoires in COVID-19. Study in general: In each case, the material was cDNA or gDNA derived from T cells, B-cell-depleted T cells, or PBMCs.

CDR3 length equals 18 residues. V was cut by 4 bases and J by 3 bases, with 21 bases left in between. Germline loops: CDR1 KGHSH, CDR2 LQKENI. Recruited during active infection, patients (from Seattle) were subsequently followed longitudinally. Original analysis: By means of reference gene primer amplification, nucleated cell counts were estimated. Sequencing was performed with immunoSEQ multiplex PCR; in TCRdb, only in-frame clones are kept and a portion is missing. V, J and clone size are taken as reported in that table, and D and trimming were inferred from the DNA itself. The repertoire holds about 500,000 clones, 70% to 90% seen once, with under 8.5% in the top ten.

This receptor was taken from a woman aged 45-60 years with COVID-19, enrolled during active disease. The sequencing input was peripheral blood. This chain connects TRBV18 to TRBJ1-4, with a tentative D call TRBD1 (5 bases). The CDR3 DNA reads TGTGCCAGCTCACAAGGGGCTCCAGGGCCCCAGGCTAATGAAAAACTGTTTTTT. Residues: CASSQGAPGPQANEKLFF.